This T cell receptor (beta chain) appears in the sequencing data of a study of shared clonotypes between healthy human individuals. Germline CDR1 SGHNT, CDR2 YYREEE (reference sequence). This CDR3 comprises 14 residues. Deletions cut 1 base from V and 0 bases from J, with 6 bases between. Deep was the level at which the assay was run. Some clones are missing from TCRdb's copy, which holds only in-frame ones; the method was immunoSEQ multiplex PCR. The sample records more than 1.2 million clones, less than 99% being singletons. Study-level findings and limits: The rarefaction results pointed to incomplete sorted-subset sequencing despite large depth. Memory subsets generally showed smaller estimated richness than naive subsets did. An expected dependence of interdonor clonotype sharing on sequencing depth was noted.

As regards this clone: Its antigen remains unidentified.

The sequenced sample consisted of naive CD4+ T cells sorted from blood. Subset reported: CD45RA+ positively selected. This rearrangement joins TRBV5-4 to TRBJ2-3; D is undetermined. The receptor was isolated from a man aged 25-45 years in good health. The CDR3 loop reads CASSLRSSTDTQYF. Written as DNA, the CDR3 is TGTGCCAGCAGCTTGCGCTCTAGCACAGATACGCAGTATTTT.